These 23 T cell receptor beta chains originate from one sample sequenced in a study of blood T cell repertoires in COVID-19. Profiled with immunoSEQ multiplex PCR; TCRdb holds only in-frame clones, not every one. The data hold roughly 320,000 clones, with just under 90% observed a single time. The sequencing sample was made of peripheral blood. These receptors were collected from a woman in her fifties or sixties with COVID-19, enrolled during active disease.

This clone was recorded only once. The CDR3 DNA is TGTGCCAGTACAAGGGCCCCGGTGACAGGGCGGGCCAAAAACATTCAGTACTTC. It yields the protein CASTRAPVTGRAKNIQYF. The V call is TRBV19, the J call TRBJ2-4; the match to TRBD1 covers 7 bases. This CDR3 is built from 18 residues. The J segment lost 1 base and the V segment lost 7 bases, leaving 16 bases of the junction unmatched. Germline CDR1 and CDR2: LNHDA and SQIVND (reference sequence).

The chain joins TRBV24-1 to TRBJ2-7; 8 bases are a match to TRBD1. Germline V gene lookup returns CDR1 KGHDR and CDR2 SFDVKD. Losses at the gene ends were 4 bases for V and 5 bases for J; bases not matched to a gene: 9. This CDR3 spans 15 amino acids. CDR3 residues: CATSDDDRGKNEQYF. The CDR3 DNA sequence: TGTGCCACCAGTGACGATGACAGGGGAAAAAACGAGCAGTACTTC.

With respect to this clone: The same CDR3 can be traced to other DNA sequences in this sample. The chain couples TRBV14 to TRBJ2-2; D gene uncertain. The CDR3 length is 12 residues. Deletions cut 4 bases from V and 2 bases from J, with 2 bases between. Germline CDR1 and CDR2: SGHDN and FVKESK. DNA of the CDR3: TGTGCCAGCAGCCTAAACACCGGGGAGCTGTTTTTT. This codes for CASSLNTGELFF.

The CDR3 is CASKPLANTEAFF. The CDR3 nucleotides are TGTGCCAGCAAACCATTGGCGAACACTGAAGCTTTCTTT. This sequence joins TRBV2 and TRBJ1-1; the D is unclear. V dropped 7 bases and J dropped 1 base, with 10 bases sitting between them. The CDR3 is made up of 13 amino acids. Germline loops: CDR1 SNHLY, CDR2 FYNNEI.

The chain links TRBV7-9 to TRBJ2-1, with TRBD2 identical over 14 bases. J gave up 12 bases and V 5 bases, and 9 bases lay outside the gene matches. The V gene's germline CDR1 is SEHNR and CDR2 FQNEAQ (reference sequence). The CDR3 has 15 residues. The CDR3 DNA sequence: TGTGCCAGCAGCCGGGGACTAGCGGGAGCCTTCTGGCAGTTCTTC. This sequence encodes CASSRGLAGAFWQFF.

The rearrangement joins TRBV4-1 to TRBJ2-3, with D perhaps matching TRBD2 (7 bases). The CDR3 runs 15 residues. V lost 3 bases and J 6 bases, leaving 16 bases between the germline ends. Germline-derived CDR1 and CDR2 are MGHRA and YSYEKL. The CDR3 sequence: CASSQVGAGHDTQYF. CDR3 sequence (DNA): TGCGCCAGCAGCCAGGTTGGAGCGGGACACGATACGCAGTATTTT.

The chain couples TRBV27 to TRBJ1-1; perhaps TRBD1 as D (5 bases). CDR1 and CDR2 from the germline V gene are MNHEY and SMNVEV (reference sequence). Trimming took off 0 bases at V and 3 bases at J, with 14 bases between the two ends. This CDR3 is built from 16 residues. The CDR3, as DNA: TGTGCCAGCAGTTTATCGAAGGGCGAAGGGGACACTGAAGCTTTCTTT. Its translation: CASSLSKGEGDTEAFF.

CDR3 DNA sequence: TGTGCCAGCAGCCACCTAGGGGCGGACAGGGCAGATACGCAGTATTTT. Translated: CASSHLGADRADTQYF. This chain links TRBV14 with TRBJ2-3; 8 bases match TRBD1. This CDR3 is 16 amino acids long. Per the germline V gene, CDR1 is SGHDN and CDR2 is FVKESK. The V segment lost 3 bases and the J segment 4 bases; nucleotides outside the gene matches: 9.

The rearrangement links TRBV5-1 to TRBJ2-3, with TRBD2 matching 10 bases. The length of the CDR3 is 16 residues. Germline CDR1 reads SGHRS; CDR2 reads YFSETQ. V gave up 1 base and J gave up 2 bases; unmatched junction bases: 4. The CDR3 loop reads CASSLQTSGTTDTQYF. CDR3 nucleotides: TGCGCCAGCAGCTTGCAAACTAGCGGGACCACAGATACGCAGTATTTT.

The chain combines TRBV7-2 with TRBJ2-2; 8 bases map to TRBD1. Germline V gene data show CDR1 as SGHTA and CDR2 as FQGNSA. V shed 3 bases, J shed 1 base, and the junction held 4 bases outside the gene matches. This CDR3 contains 16 residues. The DNA for the CDR3 is TGTGCCAGCAGCTTGTTGGGGACAGGGAACACCGGGGAGCTGTTTTTT. Translating it yields CASSLLGTGNTGELFF.

This clone was found once. The chain combines TRBV29-1 with TRBJ1-2, with D unclear. The CDR3 contains 14 residues. Between the trimmed V and J ends, which lost 0 bases and 7 bases, there was a span of 15 bases. Germline V gene sequence: CDR1 SQVTM, CDR2 ANQGSEA. CDR3 sequence (DNA): TGCAGCGTTGAAGATTCTTCAAACGCGTTTGGCTACACCTTC. Amino acid sequence: CSVEDSSNAFGYTF. Based on the CDR3 plus reference TRBV29-1 and TRBJ1-2, the full variable domain is SAVISQKPSRDICQRGTSLTIQCQVDSQVTMMFWYRQQPGQSLTLIATANQGSEATYESGFVIDKFPISRPNLTFSTLTVSNMSPEDSSIYLCSVEDSSNAFGYTFGSGTRLTVV.

The rearrangement uses TRBV5-5 and TRBJ1-2, with D perhaps TRBD1 (5 bases). The CDR3 is 16 residues long. The ends were cut back, 3 bases at V and 0 bases at J, with 15 bases in the middle. CDR1 and CDR2 (germline): SGHKS, YYEKEE (reference sequence). DNA of the CDR3: TGTGCCAGCAGCTGGCAAGCCCAGGGAACTAACTATGGCTACACCTTC. It translates to CASSWQAQGTNYGYTF.

V and J are TRBV5-4 and TRBJ2-1, with a tentative D call TRBD1 (6 bases). Trimming stripped 5 bases from V and 3 bases from J, with 15 bases between. In germline, CDR1 is SGHNT, CDR2 YYREEE (reference sequence). The length of the CDR3 is 15 residues. CDR3 residues: CASSRDGQRYNEQFF. The CDR3 DNA follows: TGTGCCAGCAGTCGCGACGGACAGCGCTACAATGAGCAGTTCTTC.

The V gene is TRBV9, the J gene TRBJ1-6; 8 nucleotides line up with TRBD1. Looked up from germline, CDR1 is SGDLS and CDR2 is YYNGEE. Trimming cost V 0 bases and J 5 bases; bases outside gene matches: 4. The CDR3 runs to 16 residues. CDR3 sequence (DNA): TGTGCCAGCAGCGTAGGCCCGGGACAGGATAATTCACCCCTCCACTTT. Translating it yields CASSVGPGQDNSPLHF.

In DNA, the CDR3 is TGTGCCAGCAGCTTCTCAGCGGGTGATACGCAGTATTTT. Its protein product is CASSFSAGDTQYF. V and J are TRBV9 and TRBJ2-3; a weak D match, TRBD2 (6 bases). CDR3 length: 13 residues. Germline-derived CDR1 and CDR2 are SGDLS and YYNGEE. V lost 4 bases to trimming and J lost 6 bases, with 12 bases between them.

This clone was found once. The V and J genes are TRBV29-1 and TRBJ1-5; weak D call: TRBD1 (5 bases). The CDR3 runs to 12 residues. V dropped 6 bases and J dropped 4 bases, with 10 bases sitting between them. The germline gives CDR1 SQVTM, CDR2 ANQGSEA. The CDR3 sequence is CSVLQANQPQHF. In nucleotides, the CDR3 is TGCAGCGTACTACAGGCGAATCAGCCCCAGCATTTT.

This chain connects TRBV3-1 (or the pseudogene TRBV3-2) to TRBJ1-5; D unresolved. V was cut by 5 bases and J by 2 bases, with 10 bases left in between. This CDR3 has 14 amino acids. Germline V lookup: CDR1 LGHDT, CDR2 YNNKEL (reference sequence). The DNA for the CDR3 is TGTGCCAGCAGCTACTCACTGGGCAATCAGCCCCAGCATTTT. It specifies CASSYSLGNQPQHF.

The chain couples TRBV27 to TRBJ2-1; D unclear. The CDR3 has 14 residues. V was shortened by 10 bases and J by 3 bases, with 16 bases between the two germline ends. Germline V gene sequence: CDR1 MNHEY, CDR2 SMNVEV (reference sequence). CDR3 sequence reads: CATMHRELYNEQFF. In DNA form, the CDR3 reads TGTGCCACGATGCACAGAGAACTCTACAATGAGCAGTTCTTC.

V usage is TRBV6-5 and J usage is TRBJ2-3; D is undetermined. The germline CDR1 and CDR2 sequences are MNHEY and SVGAGI. The CDR3 consists of 13 residues. The ends were cut back, 3 bases at V and 1 base at J, with 5 bases in the middle. CDR3 sequence (DNA): TGTGCCAGCAGTTATATCGGCACAGATACGCAGTATTTT. Translation gives CASSYIGTDTQYF.

This clone was detected once. The chain is built from TRBV7-9 and TRBJ1-2; D is possibly TRBD1 (5 bases). V was cut by 5 bases and J by 0 bases, with 13 bases left in between. The germline CDR1 and CDR2 sequences are SEHNR and FQNEAQ (reference sequence). The CDR3 is made up of 15 amino acids. The CDR3 spells CASSPGILSNYGYTF. CDR3 nucleotide sequence: TGTGCCAGCAGCCCAGGGATTTTATCTAACTATGGCTACACCTTC.

J is TRBJ2-3 and V is TRBV5-1, with TRBD2 matching over 7 bases. Trimming at V came to 7 bases and at J to 3 bases, leaving 5 bases not matched to a gene. The CDR3 totals 13 residues. Germline V lookup: CDR1 SGHRS, CDR2 YFSETQ. The CDR3 nucleotides read TGCGCCAGCGAGGTGGGGGGGACAGATACGCAGTATTTT. Residues: CASEVGGTDTQYF.

The V and J genes are TRBV6-5 and TRBJ1-3; no clear D. The CDR3 length is 11 residues. V was clipped by 8 bases and J by 2 bases, with 4 bases between them. Germline lookup yields CDR1 MNHEY and CDR2 SVGAGI. The CDR3 DNA sequence: TGTGCCAGCTACACTGGAAACACCATATATTTT. As protein: CASYTGNTIYF.

The gene calls are TRBV30 and TRBJ1-1, with 10 bases identical to TRBD1. Per the germline V gene, CDR1 is GTSNPN and CDR2 is SVGIG (reference sequence). The V gene end was trimmed by 0 bases and the J gene end by 0 bases; junction bases not matched to a gene: 4. This CDR3 has 16 amino acids. The CDR3 nucleotides read TGTGCCTGGAGTGTACTGGGGACAGGGGTGAACACTGAAGCTTTCTTT. Amino acids: CAWSVLGTGVNTEAFF.